This T cell receptor (beta chain) was recovered during a study of blood T cell repertoires in COVID-19. Original methodology: Cell counts per sample came from amplifying reference gene primers. The protocol was immunoSEQ multiplex PCR, while the TCRdb copy is restricted to in-frame clones and leaves out a portion. From that table come the V and J calls and clone size; the DNA was used to work out D and trimming. The table has 140,000 or so clones, around 80% seen once. Germline trimming cut 2 bases from V and 2 bases from J; bases unmatched to any gene: 3. CDR3 size: 15 residues. Germline CDR1 and CDR2: SGDLS and YYNGEE. This clone was counted at least ten times.

The origin of this receptor is a man aged 55 to 70 with acute or convalescent COVID-19. The sequenced sample consisted of peripheral blood. This chain joins TRBV9 and TRBJ2-3; 9 bases align to TRBD1. CDR3 bases: TGTGCCAGCAGCGTGACAGGGGGTCTCACAGATACGCAGTATTTT. Protein: CASSVTGGLTDTQYF.